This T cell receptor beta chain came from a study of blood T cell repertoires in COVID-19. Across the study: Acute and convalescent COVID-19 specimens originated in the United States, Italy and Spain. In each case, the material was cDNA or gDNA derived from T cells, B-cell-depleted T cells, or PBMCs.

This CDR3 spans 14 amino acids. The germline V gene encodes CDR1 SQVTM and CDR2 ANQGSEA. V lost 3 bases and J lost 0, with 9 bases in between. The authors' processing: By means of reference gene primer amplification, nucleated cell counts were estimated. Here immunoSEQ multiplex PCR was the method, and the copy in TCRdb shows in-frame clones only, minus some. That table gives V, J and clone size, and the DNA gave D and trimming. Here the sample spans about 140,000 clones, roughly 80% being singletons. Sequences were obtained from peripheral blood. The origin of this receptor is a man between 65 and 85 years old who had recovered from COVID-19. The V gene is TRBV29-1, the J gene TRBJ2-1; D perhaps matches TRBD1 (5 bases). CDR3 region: CSVEGRRSYNEQFF. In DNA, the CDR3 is TGCAGCGTTGAGGGGCGGCGCTCCTACAATGAGCAGTTCTTC.